This T cell receptor beta chain is drawn from a study of technical replicates of blood from a handful of donors. The protocol was immunoSEQ multiplex PCR, while the TCRdb copy is restricted to in-frame clones and leaves out a portion. The table records approximately 82,000 clones, more than 90% of them present only once. The clonotype comes from a human donor in good health. Some clones in this sample may be carry-over from other donors' samples. The sequencing input was T cells isolated from PBMCs.

The CDR3, as DNA: TGTGCCAGCAGCTCGCAGGGGGCGTTAGGACTAGCGGGAGCCTACGAGCAGTACTTC. Its protein product is CASSSQGALGLAGAYEQYF. The chain couples TRBV7-2 to TRBJ2-7; 13 bases fit TRBD2. Trimming took 4 bases from V and 2 from J; bases not matched to a gene: 14. The CDR3 extends over 19 amino acids. CDR1 and CDR2 (germline): SGHTA, FQGNSA.